The 10 T cell receptor beta chains below come from one sample, sequenced in a study of blood T cell repertoires in COVID-19. The data were produced by immunoSEQ multiplex PCR, yet TCRdb's version contains in-frame clones alone and is incomplete. The data show 170,000 or so clones, approximately 83% seen once. Input material: peripheral blood. These receptors were collected from a human donor in a cohort sampled during active COVID-19.

This chain uses TRBV29-1 with TRBJ1-1; 9 bases are a match to TRBD1. The germline gives CDR1 SQVTM, CDR2 ANQGSEA. V dropped 6 bases and J dropped 5; count of bases not matched to a gene: 4. The CDR3 covers 12 residues. CDR3: CSVRQGVTEAFF. The CDR3 DNA is TGCAGCGTCCGACAGGGGGTGACTGAAGCTTTCTTT.

This rearrangement joins TRBV19 to TRBJ2-7, with 7 bases that match TRBD1. The CDR3 has 12 residues. CDR1 is LNHDA, CDR2 SQIVND, per germline (reference sequence). J was trimmed by 6 bases and V by 6 bases; bases with no gene match: 5. CDR3 coding DNA: TGTGCCAGTAGCGAGGACAGGACCGAGCAGTACTTC. Residues: CASSEDRTEQYF.

The rearrangement links TRBV7-9 to TRBJ1-4; 9 bases are shared with TRBD1. There are 19 residues in the CDR3. The V and J ends lost 5 bases and 5 bases, in that order; junction bases with no gene match: 18. The germline CDR1 and CDR2 sequences are SEHNR and FQNEAQ (reference sequence). CDR3 in DNA: TGTGCCAGCAGCCGCCTTAAGATGGACAGGGGCGAGGAGAATGAAAAACTGTTTTTT. It is translated as CASSRLKMDRGEENEKLFF.

CDR3 loop: CASAWTSGNEQYF. CDR3 coding DNA: TGTGCCAGCGCCTGGACTAGCGGGAACGAGCAGTACTTC. The chain uses TRBV27 and TRBJ2-7; 12 bases fit TRBD2. Germline CDR1 is MNHEY and CDR2 is SMNVEV (reference sequence). V lost 8 bases to trimming and J lost 5 bases; unmatched junction nucleotides: 4. The CDR3 extends over 13 amino acids.

This chain links TRBV5-4 with TRBJ1-1; D is perhaps TRBD1 (5 bases). V was cut by 4 bases and J by 0 bases, with 13 bases left in between. The CDR3 sequence is 15 residues long. CDR1 is SGHNT and CDR2 is YYREEE in the germline V gene (reference sequence). CDR3 region: CASSPTVMMNTEAFF. The DNA for the CDR3 is TGTGCCAGCAGCCCGACAGTGATGATGAACACTGAAGCTTTCTTT.

The V call is TRBV7-2, the J call TRBJ2-1, with D unclear. With 7 bases removed from V and 0 bases from J, the gap between germline ends came to 7 bases. Per the germline V gene, CDR1 is SGHTA and CDR2 is FQGNSA. The CDR3 is 13 residues long. The CDR3 protein is CASTRDSYNEQFF. For the CDR3, the DNA is TGTGCCAGCACCCGCGACTCCTACAATGAGCAGTTCTTC. The whole variable domain, filled in from reference TRBV7-2 and TRBJ2-1, reads GAGVSQSPSNKVTEKGKDVELRCDPISGHTALYWYRQSLGQGLEFLIYFQGNSAPDKSGLPSDRFSAERTGGSVSTLTIQRTQQEDSAVYLCASTRDSYNEQFFGPGTRLTVL.

This chain links TRBV12-3 or TRBV12-4 with TRBJ1-1; D remains unclear. This CDR3 is 13 amino acids long. V was pared by 8 bases and J by 0 bases, with 10 bases between. DNA of the CDR3: TGTGCCAGCGTCCCCCAAATGAACACTGAAGCTTTCTTT. Translated: CASVPQMNTEAFF.

This clone occurred once. The V call is TRBV9, the J call TRBJ2-1; D perhaps matches TRBD2 (6 bases). Germline V gives CDR1 SGDLS, CDR2 YYNGEE. V shed 4 bases and J shed 5 bases, with 13 bases lying between them. The CDR3 extends over 14 amino acids. The CDR3, as DNA: TGTGCCAGCAGCCATCGGGGGATCCACAATGAGCAGTTCTTC. The encoded protein is CASSHRGIHNEQFF.

V and J are TRBV4-3 and TRBJ2-7, with D possibly matching TRBD2 (5 bases). The CDR3 extends over 15 amino acids. Germline V gives CDR1 LGHNA, CDR2 YSLEER. V was shortened by 3 bases and J by 2 bases, with 14 bases between the two germline ends. CDR3: CASSQGIGSTYEQYF. The CDR3 DNA follows: TGCGCCAGCAGCCAGGGGATTGGGAGTACCTACGAGCAGTACTTC.

The chain employs TRBV9 and TRBJ2-7; the D is unclear. Germline V gene lookup returns CDR1 SGDLS and CDR2 YYNGEE. Trimming removed 3 bases at V and 0 bases at J, with 16 bases between. The CDR3 consists of 16 residues. The CDR3 sequence is CASSDEQRSLSYEQYF. CDR3 bases: TGTGCCAGCAGCGATGAACAACGAAGTCTCTCCTACGAGCAGTACTTC.